These 32 T cell receptor beta chains were all obtained from the same sample, sequenced in a study of T cell changes during pregnancy in multiple sclerosis. Profiling relied on immunoSEQ multiplex PCR, and the TCRdb table lists in-frame clones only, not all of them. The table lists approximately 44,000 clones, 85% to 95% of them singletons. This material consisted of CD4+ T cells from peripheral blood mononuclear cells, taken in the third trimester of pregnancy. The receptors originated from a female donor with multiple sclerosis, enrolled in a pregnancy study.

The chain recombines TRBV7-2 with TRBJ2-7; maybe TRBD2 (6 bases). Germline CDR1 reads SGHTA; CDR2 reads FQGNSA. This CDR3 region has 14 residues. The V end lost 4 bases, the J end lost 4 bases, and 14 bases lay between the germline ends. CDR3 sequence (DNA): TGTGCCAGCAGCTCGGACTACCACCCTTACGAGCAGTACTTC. It yields the protein CASSSDYHPYEQYF.

The CDR3 nucleotides read TGTGCCAGCTCACCAAGGGAGCAGCCCCAGCATTTT. It yields the protein CASSPREQPQHF. This chain uses TRBV18 with TRBJ1-5, with D unresolved. The CDR3 is 12 residues long. Trimming cost V 2 bases and J 7 bases, with 6 bases left between them. Germline loops: CDR1 KGHSH, CDR2 LQKENI.

The chain is built from TRBV30 and TRBJ2-7, with 13 bases lining up with TRBD2. The germline CDR1 and CDR2 sequences are GTSNPN and SVGIG (reference sequence). Trimming removed 3 bases from V and 6 bases from J; junction bases left unmatched: 8. This CDR3 comprises 15 residues. Here the CDR3 reads CAWSVSTSGRPEQYF. CDR3 nucleotide sequence: TGTGCCTGGAGCGTTTCGACTAGCGGGAGGCCCGAGCAGTACTTC. The variable domain in full, with the rest retrieved from reference TRBV30 and TRBJ2-7, is SQTIHQWPATLVQPVGSPLSLECTVEGTSNPNLYWYRQAAGRGLQLLFYSVGIGQISSEVPQNLSASRPQDRQFILSSKKLLLSDSGFYLCAWSVSTSGRPEQYFGPGTRLTVT.

The V gene is TRBV7-2, the J gene TRBJ2-1; TRBD2 matches at 8 bases. With 4 bases clipped from V and 7 bases from J, the junction kept 12 bases outside the gene matches. The CDR3 is 16 amino acids. Germline-derived CDR1 and CDR2 are SGHTA and FQGNSA. The CDR3 coding sequence is TGTGCCAGCAGCTCCCAGGGAGCGGGAGTTCAGAATGAGCAGTTCTTC. This gives the protein CASSSQGAGVQNEQFF.

This chain connects TRBV10-3 to TRBJ2-7; D possibly corresponds to TRBD2 (5 bases). From germline, CDR1 is ENHRY and CDR2 SYGVKD. This CDR3 spans 17 amino acids. V lost 0 bases, J lost 4 bases, and 19 bases lay in between. CDR3 loop: CAISESVVSRETYEQYF. The CDR3 nucleotides read TGTGCCATCAGTGAGTCTGTAGTCAGTAGGGAGACGTACGAGCAGTACTTC.

About this clone: One end of the junction does not line up with germline, which may come from a read error. This chain joins TRBV7-7 and TRBJ2-3; 9 nucleotides align to TRBD1. The CDR3 has 15 residues. Germline CDR1 is SSHAT and CDR2 is FNYEAQ (reference sequence). The CDR3 DNA reads TGTGCTAGCAGCTCCGGGACAGGGAGGTCAGATACGCAGTATTTT. This sequence encodes CASSSGTGRSDTQYF.

The chain combines TRBV5-6 with TRBJ1-2; a weak D match, TRBD1 (6 bases). Germline V lookup: CDR1 SGHDT, CDR2 YYEEEE. V lost 4 bases and J lost 5, with 15 bases in between. CDR3 size: 14 residues. CDR3 region: CASSASRGQYGYTF. The CDR3, as DNA: TGTGCCAGCAGCGCGAGCAGGGGCCAGTATGGCTACACCTTC.

The rearrangement links TRBV2 to TRBJ2-7; D is uncertain. The CDR3 totals 12 residues. With 2 bases removed from V and 3 bases from J, the gap between germline ends came to 5 bases. Germline CDR1 and CDR2: SNHLY and FYNNEI. The CDR3 sequence: CASSESRYEQYF. The CDR3 coding sequence is TGTGCCAGCAGTGAATCTCGCTACGAGCAGTACTTC.

The genes are TRBV20-1 and TRBJ2-5, with D tentatively TRBD2 (6 bases). The germline V gene encodes CDR1 DFQATT and CDR2 SNEGSKA (reference sequence). Trimming removed 6 bases from V and 5 bases from J, with 10 bases in between. The CDR3 runs to 11 residues. The CDR3 loop reads CSAIGGETQYF. The DNA of the CDR3 is TGCAGTGCAATAGGAGGGGAGACCCAGTACTTC.

The chain couples TRBV28 to TRBJ1-5; TRBD1 is a possible D gene (5 bases). Germline V lookup: CDR1 MDHEN, CDR2 SYDVKM. CDR3 length equals 16 residues. V was shortened by 5 bases and J by 2 bases, with 16 bases between the two germline ends. CDR3 sequence: CASSPSGRVGNQPQHF. In DNA form, the CDR3 reads TGTGCCAGCAGTCCGTCAGGCAGGGTGGGCAATCAGCCCCAGCATTTT.

The chain is built from TRBV9 and TRBJ1-6; 11 nucleotides line up with TRBD1. The germline V gene encodes CDR1 SGDLS and CDR2 YYNGEE. The CDR3 totals 14 residues. Trimming at V came to 4 bases and at J to 13 bases, leaving 7 bases not matched to a gene. CDR3 DNA sequence: TGTGCCAGCAGCCCCGGGACAGGGGGTAGGCCCCTCCACTTT. Protein product: CASSPGTGGRPLHF.

CDR3 residues: CASSLLGRAEETQYF. The CDR3 DNA reads TGTGCCAGCAGCCTACTCGGGAGGGCCGAGGAGACCCAGTACTTC. The chain couples TRBV5-6 to TRBJ2-5; 8 bases align to TRBD2. The germline V gene encodes CDR1 SGHDT and CDR2 YYEEEE. CDR3 length equals 15 residues. After removal of 4 bases from V and 5 bases from J, the junction contained 10 bases not matched to a gene.

The chain recombines TRBV5-1 with TRBJ2-1; a weak D match, TRBD1 (6 bases). This CDR3 is built from 16 residues. V lost 2 bases to trimming and J lost 0 bases, with 12 bases between them. Looked up from germline, CDR1 is SGHRS and CDR2 is YFSETQ. Here the CDR3 DNA reads TGCGCCAGCAGCTTCCAGGGGACGAGCTCCTACAATGAGCAGTTCTTC. Its translation is CASSFQGTSSYNEQFF.

This clone was seen a few times. The rearrangement uses TRBV6-4 and TRBJ1-1; 7 bases match TRBD1. The germline CDR1 and CDR2 sequences are MRHNA and SNTAGT. The V gene end was trimmed by 6 bases and the J gene end by 5 bases; junction bases not matched to a gene: 9. The CDR3 has 14 residues. CDR3 sequence reads: CASSPTGFGTEAFF. As DNA, the CDR3 is TGTGCCAGCAGCCCGACAGGGTTTGGGACTGAAGCTTTCTTT.

The CDR3 reads CAGTGYNEQFF. In DNA, the CDR3 is TGTGCCGGGACAGGGTACAATGAGCAGTTCTTC. The V and J genes are TRBV21-1 and TRBJ2-1; the table assigns TRBD1, which was not confirmed against the DNA. TRBV21-1 is annotated as a pseudogene. The CDR3 contains 11 residues.

This chain joins TRBV7-2 and TRBJ2-7; D gene unclear. From germline, CDR1 is SGHTA and CDR2 FQGNSA. There are 15 residues in the CDR3. V was shortened by 1 base and J by 1 base, with 11 bases between the two germline ends. CDR3 region: CASSLEPGRSYEQYF. The DNA of the CDR3 is TGTGCCAGCAGCTTAGAACCCGGTCGGTCCTACGAGCAGTACTTC.

This clone has just one count. The V call is TRBV9, the J call TRBJ2-1; 9 positions match TRBD1. CDR3 size: 14 residues. V was clipped by 5 bases and J by 7 bases; unmatched bases: 7. Germline CDR1 reads SGDLS; CDR2 reads YYNGEE. The CDR3 loop reads CASSLGQGLNEQFF. CDR3 nucleotide sequence: TGTGCCAGCAGTCTTGGACAGGGGTTAAATGAGCAGTTCTTC.

This clone was observed a few times. Within the sample, other DNA sequences also encode this same CDR3. The chain is built from TRBV5-1 and TRBJ1-1, with D maybe TRBD1 (6 bases). V was cut by 4 bases and J by 3 bases, with 7 bases left in between. The CDR3 spans 12 residues. The germline V gene has CDR1 SGHRS and CDR2 YFSETQ. In DNA, the CDR3 is TGCGCCAGCAGCACAGGGTACACTGAAGCTTTCTTT. Its protein is CASSTGYTEAFF.

This clone was detected once. The gene calls are TRBV27 and TRBJ2-5; 9 nucleotides agree with TRBD1. CDR3 length: 16 residues. The germline V gene has CDR1 MNHEY and CDR2 SMNVEV (reference sequence). V gave up 4 bases and J gave up 3 bases; unmatched junction bases: 9. The CDR3: CASSWQYRGQKETQYF. The CDR3 region has the DNA TGTGCCAGCAGTTGGCAGTACAGGGGGCAAAAAGAGACCCAGTACTTC.

The V and J genes are TRBV9 and TRBJ2-2, with a weak D call TRBD1 (5 bases). Germline loops: CDR1 SGDLS, CDR2 YYNGEE. The germline V and J ends were trimmed by 6 bases and 4 bases, with 7 bases remaining between them. The CDR3 covers 12 residues. In nucleotides, the CDR3 is TGTGCCAGCAATCAGGGCACCGGGGAGCTGTTTTTT. This sequence encodes CASNQGTGELFF.

This chain connects TRBV28 to TRBJ2-7, with a tentative D call TRBD1 (6 bases). The CDR3 consists of 17 residues. V was cut by 4 bases and J by 4 bases, with 23 bases left in between. CDR1 and CDR2 from the germline V gene are MDHEN and SYDVKM. The CDR3 DNA reads as TGTGCCAGCAGTTCCAGGGGAAAAGGACTCCGGGGTTACGAGCAGTACTTC. Translated, it gives CASSSRGKGLRGYEQYF.

The rearrangement joins TRBV7-2 to TRBJ2-3; 10 bases line up with TRBD2. This CDR3 region has 18 residues. CDR1 is SGHTA and CDR2 is FQGNSA in the germline V gene. The V segment lost 5 bases and the J segment 4 bases; nucleotides outside the gene matches: 15. The CDR3 DNA sequence: TGTGCCAGCAGCGACCTTGCGCCTCTAGCGGGAGATTCAGATACGCAGTATTTT. Protein product: CASSDLAPLAGDSDTQYF.

The chain joins TRBV19 to TRBJ1-2, with 8 bases that match TRBD1. Germline CDR1 and CDR2: LNHDA and SQIVND (reference sequence). V was pared by 7 bases and J by 4 bases, with 11 bases of the junction left unmatched. The CDR3 loop spans 15 amino acids. Here the CDR3 reads CASTPDRGESYGYTF. The CDR3 nucleotides read TGTGCCAGTACCCCCGACAGGGGAGAGTCCTATGGCTACACCTTC.

This clone was recorded only once. The V and J genes are TRBV29-1 and TRBJ1-3; 10 bases match TRBD1. This CDR3 spans 18 amino acids. After removal of 5 bases from V and 0 bases from J, the junction contained 13 bases not matched to a gene. Germline assignment: CDR1 SQVTM and CDR2 ANQGSEA. The CDR3 region is CSVLSRDRGEVSGNTIYF. DNA for the CDR3: TGCAGCGTTTTATCCCGGGACAGGGGTGAGGTCTCTGGAAACACCATATATTTT.

This chain connects TRBV7-9 to TRBJ2-2; 12 positions match TRBD2. CDR1 is SEHNR and CDR2 is FQNEAQ in the germline V gene (reference sequence). The CDR3 has 15 amino acids. Trimming cost V 5 bases and J 6 bases; bases outside gene matches: 4. CDR3: CASSVGLAGPGELFF. CDR3 coding DNA: TGTGCCAGCAGCGTCGGACTAGCGGGACCCGGGGAGCTGTTTTTT.

V is TRBV4-2 and J is TRBJ2-7; 9 bases agree with TRBD2. CDR3 length: 15 residues. V gave up 0 bases and J gave up 6 bases; unmatched junction bases: 6. CDR1 LGHNA and CDR2 YNFKEQ come from the germline V gene. The CDR3 nucleotides read TGTGCCAGCAGCCAAGAAGTAGCGGGAGTAGTCGAGCAGTACTTC. The encoded protein is CASSQEVAGVVEQYF.

The V gene is TRBV4-3, the J gene TRBJ1-2; D might be TRBD1 (6 bases). CDR1 is LGHNA and CDR2 is YSLEER in the germline V gene. Between the trimmed V and J ends, which lost 0 bases and 4 bases, there was a span of 6 bases. The CDR3 consists of 13 residues. The CDR3 loop reads CASSQDRGYGYTF. CDR3 sequence (DNA): TGCGCCAGCAGCCAAGACAGGGGCTATGGCTACACCTTC.

The chain joins TRBV19 to TRBJ2-7; 8 bases are shared with TRBD2. Germline trimming cut 3 bases from V and 3 bases from J; bases unmatched to any gene: 7. Germline values: CDR1 LNHDA, CDR2 SQIVND (reference sequence). CDR3 length: 15 residues. Written as DNA, the CDR3 is TGTGCCAGTAGTATGTCCAGCGGGGGACTCTACGAGCAGTACTTC. Translation: CASSMSSGGLYEQYF.

Concerning this clone itself: The same CDR3 arises from other DNA sequences in this sample as well. The chain recombines TRBV19 with TRBJ1-1; D gene unclear. CDR1 and CDR2 from the germline V gene are LNHDA and SQIVND (reference sequence). CDR3 length equals 14 residues. V was shortened by 3 bases and J by 0 bases, with 8 bases between the two germline ends. The CDR3 DNA sequence: TGTGCCAGTAGTATTGAGGGAGTGAACACTGAAGCTTTCTTT. It encodes CASSIEGVNTEAFF.

This clone was picked up one time. The chain combines TRBV10-3 with TRBJ2-1; TRBD2 matches at 12 bases. The germline V gene encodes CDR1 ENHRY and CDR2 SYGVKD. The trim removed 5 bases at V and 7 bases at J, leaving 0 bases unmatched. The CDR3 has 13 residues. The CDR3 DNA is TGTGCCATCAGTACTAGCGGGAGGAATGAGCAGTTCTTC. This codes for CAISTSGRNEQFF.

This clone was picked up one time. The rearrangement uses TRBV4-1 and TRBJ1-5; TRBD1 aligns across 7 bases. After removal of 3 bases from V and 4 bases from J, the junction contained 9 bases not matched to a gene. Germline loops: CDR1 MGHRA, CDR2 YSYEKL. This CDR3 is 16 amino acids long. This CDR3 reads CASSQDLQGTNQPQHF. For the CDR3, the DNA is TGCGCCAGCAGCCAGGATCTACAGGGGACAAATCAGCCCCAGCATTTT.

The V and J genes are TRBV6-6 and TRBJ2-1; TRBD2 matches 14 bases. From germline, CDR1 is MNHNY and CDR2 SVGAGI (reference sequence). This CDR3 contains 13 residues. V lost 6 bases and J lost 14; bases outside the gene matches: 6. The CDR3, as DNA: TGTGCCAGCAGAAGGACTAGCGGGAGGCCGGAGTTCTTC. Its translation: CASRRTSGRPEFF.